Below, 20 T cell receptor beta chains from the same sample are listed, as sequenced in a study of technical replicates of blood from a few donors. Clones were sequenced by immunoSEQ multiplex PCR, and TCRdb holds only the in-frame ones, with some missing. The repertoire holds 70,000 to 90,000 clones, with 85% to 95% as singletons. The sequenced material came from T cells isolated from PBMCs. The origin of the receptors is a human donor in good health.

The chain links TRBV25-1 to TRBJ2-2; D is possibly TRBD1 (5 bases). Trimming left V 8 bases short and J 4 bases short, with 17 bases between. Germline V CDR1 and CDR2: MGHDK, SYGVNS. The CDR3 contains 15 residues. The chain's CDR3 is CASLGPQGGTGELFF. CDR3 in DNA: TGTGCCAGCCTCGGGCCCCAGGGTGGCACCGGGGAGCTGTTTTTT.

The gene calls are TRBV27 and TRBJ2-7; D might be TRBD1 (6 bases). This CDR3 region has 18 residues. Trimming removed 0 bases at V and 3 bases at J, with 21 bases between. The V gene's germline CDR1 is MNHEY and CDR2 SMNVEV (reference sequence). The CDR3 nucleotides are TGTGCCAGCAGTTTATCGACTGGGGGCGGCCACTTGAACTACGAGCAGTACTTC. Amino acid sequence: CASSLSTGGGHLNYEQYF.

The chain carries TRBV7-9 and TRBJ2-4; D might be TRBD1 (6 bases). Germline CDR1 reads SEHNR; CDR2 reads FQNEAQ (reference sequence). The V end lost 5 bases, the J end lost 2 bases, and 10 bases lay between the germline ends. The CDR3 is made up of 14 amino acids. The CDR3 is CASSLDSSKNIQYF. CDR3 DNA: TGTGCCAGCAGCCTGGACAGCTCCAAAAACATTCAGTACTTC.

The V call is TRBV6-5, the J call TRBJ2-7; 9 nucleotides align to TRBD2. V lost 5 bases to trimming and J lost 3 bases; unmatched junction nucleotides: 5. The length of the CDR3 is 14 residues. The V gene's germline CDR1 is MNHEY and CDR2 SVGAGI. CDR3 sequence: CASSRLAENYEQYF. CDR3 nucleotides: TGTGCCAGCAGTCGACTAGCGGAAAACTACGAGCAGTACTTC.

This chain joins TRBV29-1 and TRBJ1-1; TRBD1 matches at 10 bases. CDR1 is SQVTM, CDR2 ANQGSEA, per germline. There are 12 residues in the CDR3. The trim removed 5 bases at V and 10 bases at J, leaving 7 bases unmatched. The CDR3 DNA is TGCAGCGTTCACCGGGACAGGGGACCAGCTTTCTTT. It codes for CSVHRDRGPAFF.

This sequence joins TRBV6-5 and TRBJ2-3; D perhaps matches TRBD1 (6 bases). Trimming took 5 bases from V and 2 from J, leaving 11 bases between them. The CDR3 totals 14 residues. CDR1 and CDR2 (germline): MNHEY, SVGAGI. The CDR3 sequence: CASSIQGNTDTQYF. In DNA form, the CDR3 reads TGTGCCAGCAGTATACAGGGAAACACAGATACGCAGTATTTT.

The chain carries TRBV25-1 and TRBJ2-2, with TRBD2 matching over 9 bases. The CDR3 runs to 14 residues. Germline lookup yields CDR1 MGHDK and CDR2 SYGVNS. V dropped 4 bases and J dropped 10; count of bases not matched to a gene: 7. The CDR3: CASSAQREVEELFF. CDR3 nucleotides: TGTGCCAGCAGTGCTCAGCGGGAGGTCGAGGAGCTGTTTTTT.

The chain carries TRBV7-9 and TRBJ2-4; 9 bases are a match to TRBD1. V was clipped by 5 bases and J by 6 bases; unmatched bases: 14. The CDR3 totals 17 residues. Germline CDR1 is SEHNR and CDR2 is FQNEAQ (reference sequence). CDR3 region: CASSASITGTGTNIQYF. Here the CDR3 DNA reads TGTGCCAGCAGCGCCTCTATCACCGGGACAGGGACAAACATTCAGTACTTC.

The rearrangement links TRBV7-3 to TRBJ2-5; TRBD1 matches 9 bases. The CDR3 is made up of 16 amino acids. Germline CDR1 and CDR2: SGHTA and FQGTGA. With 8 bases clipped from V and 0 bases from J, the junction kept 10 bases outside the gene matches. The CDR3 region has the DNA TGTGCCAGCTTACAGGGGGCGCCCCTGTACCAAGAGACCCAGTACTTC. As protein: CASLQGAPLYQETQYF.

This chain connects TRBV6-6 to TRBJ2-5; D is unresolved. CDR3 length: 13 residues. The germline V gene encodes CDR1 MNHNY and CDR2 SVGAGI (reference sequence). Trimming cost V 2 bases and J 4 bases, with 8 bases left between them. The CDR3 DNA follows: TGTGCCAGCAGTTACAACAGTTTAGAGACCCAGTACTTC. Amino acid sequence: CASSYNSLETQYF.

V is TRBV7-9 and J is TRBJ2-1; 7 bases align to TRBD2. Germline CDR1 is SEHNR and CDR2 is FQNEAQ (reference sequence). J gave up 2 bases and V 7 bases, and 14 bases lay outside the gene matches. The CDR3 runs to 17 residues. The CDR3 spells CASNLERPSGTYNEQFF. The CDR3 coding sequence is TGTGCCAGCAACCTTGAGAGGCCAAGCGGGACCTACAATGAGCAGTTCTTC.

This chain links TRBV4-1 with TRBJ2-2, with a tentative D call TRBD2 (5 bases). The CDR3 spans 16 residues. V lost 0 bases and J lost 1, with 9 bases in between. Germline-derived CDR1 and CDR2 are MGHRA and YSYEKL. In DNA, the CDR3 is TGCGCCAGCAGCCAAGAGATCGGGAAGAACACCGGGGAGCTGTTTTTT. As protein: CASSQEIGKNTGELFF.

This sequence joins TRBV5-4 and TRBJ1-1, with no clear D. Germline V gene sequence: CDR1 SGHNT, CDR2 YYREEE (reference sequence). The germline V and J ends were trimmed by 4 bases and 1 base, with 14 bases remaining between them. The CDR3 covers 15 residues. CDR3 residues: CASSPKLSPNTEAFF. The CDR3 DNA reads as TGTGCCAGCAGCCCTAAACTTTCTCCGAACACTGAAGCTTTCTTT.

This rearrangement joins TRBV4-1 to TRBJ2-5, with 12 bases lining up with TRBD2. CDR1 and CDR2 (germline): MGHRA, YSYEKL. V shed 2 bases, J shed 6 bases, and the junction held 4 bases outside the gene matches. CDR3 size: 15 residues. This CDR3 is CASSQLAGGEKTQYF. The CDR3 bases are TGCGCCAGCAGCCAACTAGCGGGAGGGGAAAAGACCCAGTACTTC.

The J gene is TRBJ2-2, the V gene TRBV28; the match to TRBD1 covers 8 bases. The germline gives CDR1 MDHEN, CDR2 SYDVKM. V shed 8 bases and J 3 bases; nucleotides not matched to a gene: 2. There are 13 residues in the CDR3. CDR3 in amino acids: CASGQGDTGELFF. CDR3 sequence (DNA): TGTGCCAGCGGACAGGGCGACACCGGGGAGCTGTTTTTT.

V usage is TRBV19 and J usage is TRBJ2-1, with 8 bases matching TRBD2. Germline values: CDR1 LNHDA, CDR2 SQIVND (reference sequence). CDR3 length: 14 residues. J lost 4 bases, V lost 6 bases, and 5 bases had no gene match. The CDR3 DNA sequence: TGTGCCAGTAGCGGGAGGGCCTTGTACAATGAGCAGTTCTTC. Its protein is CASSGRALYNEQFF.

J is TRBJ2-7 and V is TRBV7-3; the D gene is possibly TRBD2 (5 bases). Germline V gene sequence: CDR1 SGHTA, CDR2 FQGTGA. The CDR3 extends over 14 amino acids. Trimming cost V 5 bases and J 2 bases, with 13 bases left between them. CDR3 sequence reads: CASSLAPGAYEQYF. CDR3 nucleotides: TGTGCCAGCAGCCTAGCCCCCGGGGCCTACGAGCAGTACTTC. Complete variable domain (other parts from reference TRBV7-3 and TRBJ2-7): GAGVSQTPSNKVTEKGKYVELRCDPISGHTALYWYRQSLGQGPEFLIYFQGTGAADDSGLPNDRFFAVRPEGSVSTLKIQRTERGDSAVYLCASSLAPGAYEQYFGPGTRLTVT.

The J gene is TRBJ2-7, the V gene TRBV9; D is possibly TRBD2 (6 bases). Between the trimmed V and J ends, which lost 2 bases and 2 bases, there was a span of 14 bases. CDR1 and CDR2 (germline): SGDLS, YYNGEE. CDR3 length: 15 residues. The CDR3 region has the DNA TGTGCCAGCAGCGTGGCGGGGACGGTGACCTACGAGCAGTACTTC. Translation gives CASSVAGTVTYEQYF.

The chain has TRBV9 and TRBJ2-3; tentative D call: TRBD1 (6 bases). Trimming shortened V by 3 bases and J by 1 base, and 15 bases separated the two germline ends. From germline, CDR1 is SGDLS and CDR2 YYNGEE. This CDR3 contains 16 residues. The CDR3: CASSALQGVGTDTQYF. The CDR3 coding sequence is TGTGCCAGCAGCGCGTTACAGGGTGTGGGCACAGATACGCAGTATTTT.

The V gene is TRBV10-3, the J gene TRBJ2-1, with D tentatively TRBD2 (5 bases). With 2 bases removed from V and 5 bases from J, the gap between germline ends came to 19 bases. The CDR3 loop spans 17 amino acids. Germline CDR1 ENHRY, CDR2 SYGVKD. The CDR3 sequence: CAISEGVREIVDNEQFF. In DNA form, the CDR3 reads TGTGCCATCAGTGAGGGGGTGAGGGAGATCGTGGACAATGAGCAGTTCTTC.